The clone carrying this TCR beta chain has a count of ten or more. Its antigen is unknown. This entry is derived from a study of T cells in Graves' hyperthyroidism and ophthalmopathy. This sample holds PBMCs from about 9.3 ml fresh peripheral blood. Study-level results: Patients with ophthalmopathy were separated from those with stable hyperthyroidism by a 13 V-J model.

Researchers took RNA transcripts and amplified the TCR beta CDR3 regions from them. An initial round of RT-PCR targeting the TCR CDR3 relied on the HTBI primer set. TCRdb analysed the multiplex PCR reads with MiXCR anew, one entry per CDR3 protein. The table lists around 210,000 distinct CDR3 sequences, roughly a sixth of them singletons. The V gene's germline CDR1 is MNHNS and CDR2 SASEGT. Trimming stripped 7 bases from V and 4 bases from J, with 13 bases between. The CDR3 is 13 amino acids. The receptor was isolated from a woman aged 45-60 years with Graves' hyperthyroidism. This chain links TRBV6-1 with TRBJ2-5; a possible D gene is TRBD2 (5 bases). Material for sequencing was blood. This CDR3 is CASTRILGETQYF. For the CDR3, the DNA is TGTGCCAGCACCAGAATACTAGGAGAGACCCAGTACTTC.